Below, one T cell receptor beta chain is given with its context. What it binds is not known. This sample is drawn from a study of radiation and T cells in renal cell carcinoma. Overall study context: Nephrectomy followed 15 Gy stereotactic body radiation by 4 weeks. Points from the study as a whole: From baseline, blood top tumor clonotypes peaked at 2 weeks post-radiation.

The V gene lost 6 bases and the J gene lost 5 bases, with 17 bases spanning the gap. CDR1 is SQVTM, CDR2 ANQGSEA, per germline. This CDR3 is built from 14 residues. Specified time point: blood 2 weeks post-SBRT. Treatment denoted: 15 Gy SBRT to primary tumor, nephrectomy 4 weeks later. Clear cell pathology was present in this patient's renal cell carcinoma. Libraries were prepared by immunoSEQ multiplex PCR; TCRdb keeps only in-frame clonotypes and omits some of them. The sample has 120,000 or so clones; 70% to 90% are singletons. The chain employs TRBV29-1 and TRBJ2-1; a weak D match, TRBD2 (7 bases). This clonotype was obtained from an older woman with renal cell carcinoma. The sample in question was blood, obtained from a patient whose treatment included radiotherapy and nephrectomy. CDR3 bases: TGCAGCGTGCCTGGGGGCGGGGGAAACAATGAGCAGTTCTTC. This encodes CSVPGGGGNNEQFF.